This T cell receptor beta chain was captured in a study of T cell responses to AZD1222 COVID-19 vaccine. At the level of the study: Pooling covered second doses at about 4 or about 12 weeks.

Points from the study as a whole: Females made up more of the donors, who were largely white British, and clonal diversity may have come out too low. The reported proportion of spike-specific TCRs targeting unmutated variant regions was nearly half.

Clones were read by immunoSEQ multiplex PCR, and TCRdb kept only the in-frame ones, dropping some. The sample contains around 99,000 clones, around 87% of which appear only once. V lost 11 bases and J lost 5, with 12 bases in between. This CDR3 is built from 11 residues. CDR1 is MNHNY and CDR2 is SVGAGI in the germline V gene (reference sequence). Worth noting for this clone: Its cognate antigen is unknown.

The receptor comes from an adult in good health. The V gene is TRBV6-6, the J gene TRBJ1-2, with D unresolved. Sequences were derived from peripheral blood, sampled on day 0 of AZD1222 vaccination. The CDR3 region has the DNA TGTGCCGCCTCCGGGTTATATGGCTACACCTTC. Translation gives CAASGLYGYTF.